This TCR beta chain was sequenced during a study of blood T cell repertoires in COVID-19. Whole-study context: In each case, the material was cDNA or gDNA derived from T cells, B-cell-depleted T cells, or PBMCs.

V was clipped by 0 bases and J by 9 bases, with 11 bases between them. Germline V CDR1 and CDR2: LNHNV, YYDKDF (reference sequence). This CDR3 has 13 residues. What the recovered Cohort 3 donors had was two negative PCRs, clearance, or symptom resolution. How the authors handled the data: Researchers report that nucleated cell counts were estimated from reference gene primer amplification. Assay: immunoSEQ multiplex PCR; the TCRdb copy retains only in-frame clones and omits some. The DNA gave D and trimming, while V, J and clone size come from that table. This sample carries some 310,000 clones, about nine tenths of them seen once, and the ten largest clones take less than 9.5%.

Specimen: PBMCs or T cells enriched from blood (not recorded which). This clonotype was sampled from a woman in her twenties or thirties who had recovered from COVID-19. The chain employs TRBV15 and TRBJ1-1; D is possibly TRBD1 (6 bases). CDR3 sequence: CATSREKGTQAFF. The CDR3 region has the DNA TGTGCCACCAGCAGAGAAAAGGGGACACAAGCTTTCTTT.